This TCR beta chain originates from a study of cytomegalovirus exposure and HLA in healthy donors (dated by TCRdb to about 2017). Regarding the research as a whole: An earlier analysis of roughly 570 of the donors reported approximately 280 Gb of sequence data and 95 million to 120 million unique TCR beta sequences obtained from roughly 180 million T cells. About 300 gigabases of sequencing data and approximately 84 million unique TCR sequences were included in an early release covering about 700 HLA-typed donors. Of the 300 to 500 genotyped donors, 65% to 90% were placed in the genetic ancestry cluster associated with self-reported Caucasian donors. The study was designed to test whether signatures of past pathogen exposure could be identified by cataloging public T cell receptors. The T cell repertoires of 670 or so subjects were profiled by immunosequencing and related to cytomegalovirus serostatus. A separate validation cohort of 90 to 150 different subjects was used in addition to the roughly 640-subject first cohort. High-throughput TCR immunosequencing, statistical association of individual TCRs with disease status, and machine learning were combined to predict cytomegalovirus infection status. A later analysis re-examined previously published TCR beta repertoires from roughly 650 donors and added high-resolution HLA genotyping to investigate patterns of TCR occurrence. In the later analysis, no new phenotypic data were used to find candidate immune exposures; instead, reliance was placed on TCR beta sequences and their occurrence across donors. An earlier analysis of some 500 of the donors applied high-throughput TCR beta sequencing to assess whether each TCR beta V gene segment acted as functional or pseudogenic. Donor age, sex, ethnicity and CMV serostatus were collected together with the repertoire data. Genome-wide SNP genotypes for about 65% of the roughly 700 donors were used in a later genetic analysis, which treated that subset as a discovery cohort. Every discovery cohort repertoire had been produced on one sequencing platform. Both class I and class II loci were covered by HLA typing, at four-digit resolution. Typing coverage varied by locus: roughly 629-640 donors for A, B, C, DRB1 and DQB1; roughly 520 for DQA1; nearly 610 for DPA1; 450 to 480 for DPB1. Because of strong linkage in the cohort, five DR-DQ haplotypes were treated as single units for association and clustering. Among under 450 genotyped donors of the cohort, an average of roughly 240,000 unique TCR beta nucleotide sequences were sequenced per donor, 15% to 20% of them non-productive. Paper-wide results and their limitations: In a later analysis, TCR association rates were found to vary across HLA loci, with the most associated TCRs seen for DRB1 alleles and the fewest for HLA-C alleles. The sequencing pipeline was judged likely to have produced a cluster of highly shared sequence variants as a technical artifact. In vitro tests confirmed that a few of the cytomegalovirus-associated TCR beta chains recognize cytomegalovirus antigens. According to a later analysis, most CMV-associated TCR beta chains appeared to be HLA-restricted, and the HLA associations seemed to be driven largely by CMV exposure. The authors suggested that the approach could potentially be extended to other disease states and immunological phenotypes. A later analysis associated 15,000 or so TCR beta sequences with specific HLA alleles at a false discovery rate of 0.05. The cohort was sequenced for TCR beta chains only, and without alpha or paired-chain data the features that could be detected were limited. According to a later analysis, parvovirus B19, influenza, CMV and Epstein-Barr virus appeared linked to several top co-occurrence clusters. Assigning TCR associations to individual alleles was difficult when HLA alleles, especially DR and DQ, strongly co-occurred. Linkage disequilibrium might explain the correlated functional status among segregating V segments, but an unknown experimental factor could not be excluded. The presence/absence analyses assumed that sequencing depth was roughly uniform across donors, and that assumption may not be true. The earlier analysis of fewer than 750 of the donors excluded some 16 rarely observed V segments, including chromosome 9 orphons, because counts were too low. The classifier was reported to diagnose cytomegalovirus status with high specificity and sensitivity in both the original and validation cohorts. In a later genetic analysis, a missense DCLRE1C variant was associated with V-gene and J-gene trimming of TCR beta chains, and the association was replicated in an independent cohort. Compared with the roughly 720-donor mean, donors in an Asian-associated ancestry cluster had fewer N-insertions in productive TCRs, according to a later genetic analysis. The 87-base-pair reads could not distinguish some IMGT-functional V segments, including TRBV6-2 and TRBV6-3, so those segments were excluded. HLA typing was unavailable for some donors at each locus, so association tests used only the typed subset. A further reported finding was that TCR beta sequences accurately predicted the HLA-A and HLA-B alleles for most subjects in the first cohort. In a later analysis, HLA-associated TCR beta chains showed more clonal expansion and lower generation probabilities than non-associated chains that were equally common. An earlier analysis of 587 of the donors showed that most TCR beta V segments appeared in productive rearrangements either about 87% or about 30% of the time, which broadly matched IMGT annotations. Across donors, most TCR sequences were observed very rarely, whereas some public TCRs were present in many individuals. A total of 150 to 200 TCR beta chains were listed by the study as associated with cytomegalovirus. For the cohort, immune exposure information was limited to CMV serostatus.

The library relied on the immunoSEQ multiplex PCR assay. For the multiplex PCR, a mixture combining 60 forward primers for TCR Vbeta segments and 13 reverse primers for TCR Jbeta segments was used. The CDR3 region of rearranged TCR beta genes was amplified from genomic DNA by a multiplex PCR assay. On the Illumina HiSeq System, the amplified TCR beta libraries were sequenced as 87-base-pair reads. In the authors' own workflow: A later analysis tallied about 77 million unique TCR beta chains across the 666 repertoires, and some 10 million of those chains were shared by two or more donors. A nearest-neighbor algorithm error-corrected the raw reads and collapsed the reads into unique sequences, merging closely related sequences to remove PCR and sequencing errors. Alignment of CDR3 sequences to IMGT reference sequences was used to assign V, D and J gene segments. For a sequence to be retained, at least a six-nucleotide match to both a V gene segment and a J gene segment was required. Rearrangements were classified as productive when the CDR3 lacked stop codons and remained in frame with V and J, and all other rearrangements were classified as non-productive. CDR3 was defined by IMGT convention, running from the second conserved V-encoded cysteine to the conserved J-encoded phenylalanine. The earlier analysis of about 640 of the donors excluded any sequence lacking an unambiguous match to a single V gene segment. In an earlier analysis of 450 to 750 of the donors, a V segment was called functional when productive rearrangements were above 56.7%, and segregating when the standard deviation between donors exceeded 5%. A statistical classification framework was built to diagnose cytomegalovirus status from the catalog of TCR beta chain sequences. V and J gene assignment, in a later analysis, came from comparing TCR nucleotide sequences with IMGT/GENE-DB human TR gene sequences. A later analysis assigned CDR3 sequences and most-parsimonious VDJ recombination scenarios with the TCRdist pipeline. In a later analysis, every TCR beta chain was defined by the combination of its CDR3 amino acid sequence and its V-gene family, and reads without a unique V-gene family were dropped. To address suspected cross-contamination and a sequencing artifact, a later analysis removed approximately 600 highly shared, low-generation-probability nucleotide sequences. In a later analysis, a clonal expansion index was calculated for each public chain from normalized within-repertoire ranks of inferred template counts. A later analysis computed generation probabilities with a VDJ recombination model fitted to out-of-frame rearrangements, and checked the results against IGoR. In a later analysis, TCR-TCR, TCR-HLA and TCR-CMV co-occurrence was scored with hypergeometric tests, and a repertoire-size bias correction was applied to TCR pairs. In a later analysis, false discovery rates were estimated by permuting HLA or CMV assignments 20 times. In a later analysis, co-occurring TCRs were grouped using DBSCAN, with TCRdist sequence similarity added in when clustering inside HLA-allele-positive subsets. Repertoires with fewer than 30,000 or more than 120,000 public chains were left out of co-occurrence clustering, as were about five repertoires with anomalous nucleotide sharing. Held by TCRdb, this immuneACCESS table contains in-frame sequences only and omits some clones. Under half of the omission traces to an unresolved V gene where checked; the cause of the rest is unknown. The V and J calls and clone size are taken from that table; D and trimming were inferred from the DNA. The table for this sample records 190,000 or so clones. Roughly 0.74% of the sample is taken by the ten largest.

As regards this clone: This clone's antigen is unknown. A read error may produce the germline difference seen at one junction end.

The cohort comprised several hundred healthy bone marrow donors. All cohort members were sampled while nominally healthy, although unrecorded immune exposures were likely present. The donor tested CMV seronegative and was one of the 352 seronegative cohort members. Each donor provided a peripheral blood sample, and peripheral blood mononuclear cells were used for TCR beta sequencing. Genomic DNA was extracted from the blood cell samples with the Qiagen DNeasy Blood Extraction Kit. The germline V gene (reference sequence) provides CDR1 SGHAT and CDR2 FQDESV. CDR3 length: 13 amino acids, cysteine to phenylalanine. CDR3 DNA is the only sequence kept; it has 39 bases, read in frame from the first base.

The sequence was collected from a boy under 18 in good health and CMV-seronegative. The specimen was PBMCs. The V and J genes are TRBV11-1 and TRBJ2-7; TRBD2 is a possible D gene, resting on 6 matching bases. The base sequence is TGTGCCAGCAGCTTTCGGAATACGGGAGAGCGGTACTTC. It is translated as CASSFRNTGERYF.